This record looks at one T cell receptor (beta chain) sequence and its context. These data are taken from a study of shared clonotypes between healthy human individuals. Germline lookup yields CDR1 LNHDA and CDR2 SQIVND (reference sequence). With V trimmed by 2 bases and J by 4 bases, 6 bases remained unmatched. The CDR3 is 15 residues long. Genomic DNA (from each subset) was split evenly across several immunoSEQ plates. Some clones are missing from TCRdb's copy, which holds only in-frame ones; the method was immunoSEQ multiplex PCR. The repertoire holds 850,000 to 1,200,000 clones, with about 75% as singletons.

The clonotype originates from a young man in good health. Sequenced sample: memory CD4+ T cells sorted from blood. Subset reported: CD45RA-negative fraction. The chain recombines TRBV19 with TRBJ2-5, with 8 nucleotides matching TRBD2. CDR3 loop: CASSINGRAGETQYF. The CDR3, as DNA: TGTGCCAGTAGTATAAACGGGAGGGCCGGAGAGACCCAGTACTTC.